Included here is one T cell receptor beta chain sequence, with context. Its antigen is unknown. The sample originates from a study of early T cells in non-severe SARS-CoV-2 infection. Study details: The input, bulk RNA from unsorted whole blood, was sequenced, and chains were unpaired. General study points: Comparison of clonotypes with VDJdb favored anti-spike CD8 responses while missing private and CD4 specificities.

Germline V lookup: CDR1 SGHNT, CDR2 YYREEE (reference sequence). The CDR3 totals 16 residues. Trimming cost V 5 bases and J 2 bases; bases outside gene matches: 9. The TCR library protocol attached unique molecular identifiers to the individual cDNA molecules. TCRdb fed the 5' RACE reads into MiXCR, producing one record per CDR3 protein. The data contain under 60,000 distinct CDR3 sequences, about 10% of them singletons. This TCR was recovered from an adult who was a healthcare worker with PCR-confirmed SARS-CoV-2 infection or an uninfected control (not recorded which). The chain couples TRBV5-4 to TRBJ2-2; 7 bases match TRBD2. The sample was whole blood. CDR3 in DNA: TGTGCCAGCAGTGAAGCGGGACTAATAAACACCGGGGAGCTGTTTTTT. Translation gives CASSEAGLINTGELFF.